These 2 T cell receptor beta chains were all obtained from the same sample, sequenced in a study of blood T cell repertoires in COVID-19. The repertoire was sequenced with immunoSEQ multiplex PCR; TCRdb's copy has only in-frame clones and lacks some. In the table there are about 440,000 clones, 80% to 95% of which are singletons. The sequencing sample was made of PBMCs or T cells enriched from blood (not recorded which). The source is a man in his late teens or twenties who had recovered from COVID-19.

V and J are TRBV30 and TRBJ2-1, with TRBD2 matching over 8 bases. Germline trimming cut 2 bases from V and 5 bases from J; bases unmatched to any gene: 5. This CDR3 contains 14 residues. Germline V gene sequence: CDR1 GTSNPN, CDR2 SVGIG (reference sequence). The CDR3 region is CAWSTGLGNNEQFF. CDR3 DNA: TGTGCCTGGAGTACGGGACTAGGGAACAATGAGCAGTTCTTC.

This CDR3 reads CASSQDLTAGNTIYF. As DNA, the CDR3 is TGCGCCAGCAGCCAAGATTTAACAGCTGGAAACACCATATATTTT. V is TRBV4-1 and J is TRBJ1-3, with D unclear. The ends were cut back, 0 bases at V and 2 bases at J, with 8 bases in the middle. Germline CDR1 reads MGHRA; CDR2 reads YSYEKL. This CDR3 region has 15 residues.